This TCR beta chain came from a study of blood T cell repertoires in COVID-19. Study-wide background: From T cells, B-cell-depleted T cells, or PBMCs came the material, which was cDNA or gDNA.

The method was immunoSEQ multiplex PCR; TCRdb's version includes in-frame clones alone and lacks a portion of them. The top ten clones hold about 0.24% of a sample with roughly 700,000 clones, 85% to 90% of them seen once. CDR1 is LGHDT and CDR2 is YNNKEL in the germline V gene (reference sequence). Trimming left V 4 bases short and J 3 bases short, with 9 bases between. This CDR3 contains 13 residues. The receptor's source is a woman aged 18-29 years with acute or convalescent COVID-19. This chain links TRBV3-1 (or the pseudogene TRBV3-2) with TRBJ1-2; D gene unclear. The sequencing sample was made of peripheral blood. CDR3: CASSLPGYYGYTF. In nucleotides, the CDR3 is TGTGCCAGCAGCCTTCCGGGGTACTATGGCTACACCTTC.